The 27 T cell receptor beta chains listed next were all sequenced from one sample in a study of post-analysis software for immune sequencing data (dated by TCRdb to about 2015). Paper-wide results and their limitations: Significantly higher frequencies in patients than in controls were found for several TRBV segments, including TRBV5-6, TRBV5-1 and TRBV20-1.

No antigen is known for these receptors. Library preparation used PCR. TCRdb shows the sequencer as Illumina HiSeq 2500. To reduce PCR and sequencing biases, unique molecular identifiers were built into the TCR beta cDNA libraries. TCRdb reran the public reads through fastp at Q25 and MiXCR, keeping productive beta chains. Duplicate CDR3 protein sequences are folded into a single record with the most common DNA and genes. The sample records about 560,000 distinct CDR3 sequences, about 40% of which are singletons. The top ten clones comprise 1.5% to 2% of the sample. The specimen was blood. Receptors originate from a girl between 10 and 17 years old with multiple sclerosis.

This clonotype turned up a few times. The rearrangement joins TRBV28 to TRBJ1-2; D uncertain. This CDR3 is 14 amino acids long. V dropped 6 bases and J dropped 4 bases, with 15 bases sitting between them. CDR1 is MDHEN and CDR2 is SYDVKM in the germline V gene. CDR3 residues: CASRTYGQVYGYTF. The CDR3 coding sequence is TGTGCCAGCAGGACGTACGGGCAGGTCTATGGCTACACCTTC.

This clonotype was observed a few times. The chain uses TRBV29-1 and TRBJ1-1, with TRBD1 matching 7 bases. Germline CDR1 and CDR2: SQVTM and ANQGSEA. This CDR3 region has 13 residues. The ends lost 5 bases at V and 5 bases at J; junction bases unmatched: 8. CDR3: CSVRQGFWTEAFF. In nucleotides, the CDR3 is TGCAGCGTTCGACAGGGTTTTTGGACTGAAGCTTTCTTT. The full variable domain, its missing parts supplied by reference TRBV29-1 and TRBJ1-1, is SAVISQKPSRDICQRGTSLTIQCQVDSQVTMMFWYRQQPGQSLTLIATANQGSEATYESGFVIDKFPISRPNLTFSTLTVSNMSPEDSSIYLCSVRQGFWTEAFFGQGTRLTVV.

The chain recombines TRBV12-3 or TRBV12-4 with TRBJ2-3, with a possible D match to TRBD1 (5 bases). Deletions cut 2 bases from V and 0 bases from J, with 18 bases between. The CDR3 spans 18 residues. CDR3 nucleotides: TGTGCCAGCAGTTTACGCCAGGGCCCTTCGGTTAGCACAGATACGCAGTATTTT. Translated: CASSLRQGPSVSTDTQYF.

This clonotype was picked up one time. The chain has TRBV7-9 and TRBJ1-4; D gene ambiguous. The V end was cut by 5 bases, the J end by 8 bases, with 15 bases between. Germline CDR1 reads SEHNR; CDR2 reads FQNEAQ (reference sequence). CDR3 length: 14 amino acids. DNA of the CDR3: TGTGCCAGCAGCCTGGCGGGGATAGAAGAAAAACTGTTTTTT. This translates into CASSLAGIEEKLFF.

This clonotype was picked up a small number of times. The V gene is TRBV7-9, the J gene TRBJ2-1; D may be TRBD1 (6 bases). The CDR3 is made up of 14 amino acids. Trimming removed 6 bases at V and 1 base at J, with 10 bases between. Germline V lookup: CDR1 SEHNR, CDR2 FQNEAQ (reference sequence). The DNA for the CDR3 is TGTGCCAGCAGGACTCAGGGGTCCTACAATGAGCAGTTCTTC. Its protein is CASRTQGSYNEQFF.

The V call is TRBV20-1, the J call TRBJ2-3, with a tentative D call TRBD2 (6 bases). The V end lost 5 bases, the J end lost 0 bases, and 21 bases lay between the germline ends. This CDR3 spans 17 amino acids. The germline CDR1 and CDR2 sequences are DFQATT and SNEGSKA (reference sequence). DNA of the CDR3: TGCAGTGCTGCAGGAGTGTCTAGCGCCCATAGCACAGATACGCAGTATTTT. Residues: CSAAGVSSAHSTDTQYF.

The CDR3 spells CSSGGVLTDTQYF. The DNA of the CDR3 is TGCAGCTCGGGAGGGGTCCTCACAGATACGCAGTATTTT. This chain links TRBV29-1 with TRBJ2-3, with 8 positions matching TRBD2. Germline V lookup: CDR1 SQVTM, CDR2 ANQGSEA. J was trimmed by 2 bases and V by 8 bases; bases with no gene match: 6. The CDR3 totals 13 residues.

In this sample, this clonotype turned up a few times. CDR3 sequence (DNA): TGCAGTGCTAGAGTTCTCACCGGGACACCCTCTCCGGATACGCAGTATTTT. It translates to CSARVLTGTPSPDTQYF. This sequence joins TRBV20-1 and TRBJ2-3; perhaps TRBD1 as D (6 bases). V dropped 1 base and J dropped 6 bases, with 23 bases sitting between them. The germline gives CDR1 DFQATT, CDR2 SNEGSKA (reference sequence). This CDR3 has 17 residues.

This clonotype has just a few counts. This sequence joins TRBV12-3 or TRBV12-4 and TRBJ2-1; D possibly corresponds to TRBD2 (5 bases). The V end lost 3 bases, the J end lost 9 bases, and 9 bases lay between the germline ends. The CDR3 is 12 residues long. CDR3 region: CASSFPGSEQFF. The CDR3 DNA sequence: TGTGCCAGCAGTTTCCCGGGAAGTGAGCAGTTCTTC.

There are a few counts of this clonotype. The genes are TRBV6-5 and TRBJ2-7; TRBD1 is a possible D gene (6 bases). The germline V gene has CDR1 MNHEY and CDR2 SVGAGI. The CDR3 extends over 15 amino acids. The V and J ends lost 5 bases and 7 bases respectively, with 21 bases between them. Written as DNA, the CDR3 is TGTGCCAGCAGTCGACCCTATGGACAGCAGACGGAGCAGTACTTC. It yields the protein CASSRPYGQQTEQYF.

The V and J genes are TRBV10-3 and TRBJ1-1, with D perhaps matching TRBD1 (5 bases). CDR1 and CDR2 (germline): ENHRY, SYGVKD. This CDR3 has 14 residues. Trimming removed 0 bases from V and 4 bases from J, with 9 bases in between. The CDR3 here is CAISESIGTTEAFF. For the CDR3, the DNA is TGTGCCATCAGTGAGTCGATAGGGACCACTGAAGCTTTCTTT.

This sequence joins TRBV9 and TRBJ1-2; a possible D gene is TRBD1 (6 bases). V was pared by 1 base and J by 1 base, with 11 bases between. Germline V CDR1 and CDR2: SGDLS, YYNGEE. There are 15 residues in the CDR3. This chain's CDR3 is CASSVQGRINYGYTF. The CDR3 DNA reads TGTGCCAGCAGCGTACAGGGGAGAATTAACTATGGCTACACCTTC.

This chain joins TRBV14 and TRBJ2-1, with 10 bases aligning to TRBD2. CDR1 and CDR2 from the germline V gene are SGHDN and FVKESK. This CDR3 region has 15 residues. Germline trimming cut 4 bases from V and 10 bases from J; bases unmatched to any gene: 10. The CDR3 DNA sequence: TGTGCCAGCAGCCCCGTTCGGCTAGCGGGGGCCGAGCAGTTCTTC. Translating gives CASSPVRLAGAEQFF.

This rearrangement joins TRBV3-1 to TRBJ2-5, with 8 bases lining up with TRBD1. The J call is in doubt because the DNA end fits TRBJ2-7 better. Germline CDR1 and CDR2: LGHDT and YNNKEL (reference sequence). The CDR3 has 14 residues. CDR3: CASSQLGTGYEQYF. The CDR3 DNA follows: TGTGCCAGCAGCCAACTCGGGACAGGCTACGAGCAGTACTTC.

This clonotype was counted between two and nine times. The gene calls are TRBV10-3 and TRBJ1-4; a weak D match, TRBD1 (5 bases). V lost 9 bases and J lost 6, with 14 bases in between. The germline CDR1 and CDR2 sequences are ENHRY and SYGVKD. The CDR3 contains 13 residues. This CDR3 reads CAMGAGMDEKLFF. In DNA form, the CDR3 reads TGTGCCATGGGAGCAGGGATGGATGAAAAACTGTTTTTT.

This clonotype was counted a single time. Possible read error: a much larger clone is one base away. The rearrangement links TRBV5-1 to TRBJ1-2, with TRBD1 matching 9 bases. The CDR3 loop spans 14 amino acids. Germline CDR1 is SGHRS and CDR2 is YFSETQ. J lost 3 bases, V lost 4 bases, and 4 bases had no gene match. The CDR3 loop reads CASSIDRGDYGYTF. In DNA, the CDR3 is TGCGCCAGCAGCATTGACAGGGGGGACTATGGCTACACCTTC.

This chain uses TRBV10-3 with TRBJ2-5; 12 bases are a match to TRBD2. With 4 bases clipped from V and 5 bases from J, the junction kept 11 bases outside the gene matches. CDR1 is ENHRY, CDR2 SYGVKD, per germline. This CDR3 region has 17 residues. CDR3 DNA: TGTGCCATCAGTGGCTCCCGTAGACTAGCGGGAGTTGAGACCCAGTACTTC. Translation: CAISGSRRLAGVETQYF.

The V call is TRBV7-2, the J call TRBJ2-5; 7 bases line up with TRBD1. The CDR3 is 14 amino acids. V was pared by 5 bases and J by 4 bases, with 7 bases of the junction left unmatched. Germline assignment: CDR1 SGHTA and CDR2 FQGNSA. In DNA, the CDR3 is TGTGCCAGCAGCCGAGGACAGGTTCCAGAGACCCAGTACTTC. This codes for CASSRGQVPETQYF.

The chain carries TRBV12-3 or TRBV12-4 and TRBJ1-6; 7 positions match TRBD1. This CDR3 has 17 residues. Germline trimming cut 6 bases from V and 7 bases from J; bases unmatched to any gene: 15. Here the CDR3 DNA reads TGTGCCAGCAGACGCCGGACAGGACTATTAGTGAATTCACCCCTCCACTTT. Encoded protein: CASRRRTGLLVNSPLHF.

The rearrangement uses TRBV20-1 and TRBJ2-7, with 7 bases lining up with TRBD2. CDR1 is DFQATT, CDR2 SNEGSKA, per germline (reference sequence). The CDR3 loop spans 15 amino acids. V was clipped by 1 base and J by 7 bases; unmatched bases: 13. CDR3 loop: CSARVLVGGLREQYF. For the CDR3, the DNA is TGCAGTGCTAGAGTCCTGGTGGGAGGGCTGAGGGAGCAGTACTTC.

This sequence joins TRBV27 and TRBJ1-1; a possible D gene is TRBD1 (5 bases). With 5 bases removed from V and 7 bases from J, the gap between germline ends came to 20 bases. This CDR3 contains 15 residues. The germline gives CDR1 MNHEY, CDR2 SMNVEV (reference sequence). CDR3 coding DNA: TGTGCCAGCAGTCCCCGCGCTCGGGGCTTTCATGAAGCTTTCTTT. Its translation: CASSPRARGFHEAFF.

As regards this clonotype: At one of its ends the junction is not consistent with the germline gene, which may arise from a read error. CDR3 nucleotide sequence: TGTACCAGCAGTTACTCGAGGGGCGAGGACACTGAAGCTTTCTTT. It is translated as CTSSYSRGEDTEAFF. The genes are TRBV6-2 or TRBV6-3 and TRBJ1-1; a weak D match, TRBD1 (5 bases). Germline V CDR1 and CDR2: MNHEY, SVGEGT. This CDR3 comprises 15 residues.

The chain links TRBV29-1 to TRBJ1-2; 12 nucleotides line up with TRBD1. The CDR3 consists of 15 residues. The J segment lost 4 bases and the V segment lost 8 bases, leaving 11 bases of the junction unmatched. Germline lookup yields CDR1 SQVTM and CDR2 ANQGSEA. CDR3 sequence: CSLGTGGYGSYGYTF. The CDR3 bases are TGCAGCCTTGGGACAGGGGGCTACGGGAGCTATGGCTACACCTTC.

The chain recombines TRBV7-6 with TRBJ2-1, with 8 positions matching TRBD2. The CDR3 has 16 amino acids. The V gene's germline CDR1 is SGHVS and CDR2 FNYEAQ. Trimming cost V 3 bases and J 0 bases; bases outside gene matches: 4. In DNA form, the CDR3 reads TGTGCCAGCAGCTTTACTAGCGGAGTCTCCTACAATGAGCAGTTCTTC. It yields the protein CASSFTSGVSYNEQFF.

The sample holds one count of this clonotype. The rearrangement links TRBV7-2 to TRBJ2-7; D call uncertain. Germline V gene lookup returns CDR1 SGHTA and CDR2 FQGNSA. The CDR3 extends over 15 amino acids. Between the trimmed V and J ends, which lost 0 bases and 3 bases, there was a span of 12 bases. The CDR3 sequence is CASSLASGSYYEQYF. The DNA for the CDR3 is TGTGCCAGCAGCTTAGCGTCAGGCTCCTACTACGAGCAGTACTTC. Combining the CDR3 with reference TRBV7-2 and TRBJ2-7 gives the whole variable domain GAGVSQSPSNKVTEKGKDVELRCDPISGHTALYWYRQSLGQGLEFLIYFQGNSAPDKSGLPSDRFSAERTGGSVSTLTIQRTQQEDSAVYLCASSLASGSYYEQYFGPGTRLTVT.

The V call is TRBV12-3 or TRBV12-4, the J call TRBJ2-7, with 8 bases aligning to TRBD1. CDR3 length: 16 amino acids. The ends lost 4 bases at V and 5 bases at J; junction bases unmatched: 13. As DNA, the CDR3 is TGTGCCAGCAGTTCCGCCTCAAGGACAGGGTGGAACGAGCAGTACTTC. Translation gives CASSSASRTGWNEQYF.

The chain recombines TRBV12-3 or TRBV12-4 with TRBJ1-2; 11 bases map to TRBD1. With 6 bases clipped from V and 11 bases from J, the junction kept 5 bases outside the gene matches. CDR3 length equals 12 residues. For the CDR3, the DNA is TGTGCCAGCAGCTCCGGGACAGGGGGATACACCTTC. The encoded protein is CASSSGTGGYTF.